Presented here are 2 T cell receptor beta chains from one specimen sequenced in a study of tumor-infiltrating lymphocytes in primary liver carcinoma. Investigators took RNA and DNA out together from about 21-30 mg of unsorted bulk tissue. Total RNA (around 0.45 ug) served as template for TCR beta cDNA synthesis primed by a constant-region primer. Investigators got TCR beta libraries out of three nested multiplex PCR rounds, done with slightly modified ARM-PCR. It was with TRBV1-TRBV30 forward primers and a C-beta reverse primer that the first two PCR rounds were run, at roughly 10 cycles each. TCRdb redid the calling of the multiplex PCR reads with MiXCR, one entry per CDR3 protein. The table has tens of thousands of distinct CDR3 sequences, over 60% seen once. Source material: liver tumor tissue from sampling region 1. Regarding subset: tumor region T1, superior pole. The receptors stem from a man aged 35 to 55 with primary liver carcinoma and hepatitis B virus infection.

In the case of this clonotype: One end of the junction does not line up with germline, which may come from a read error. The chain joins TRBV11-2 to TRBJ2-1, with 14 bases fitting TRBD2. The CDR3 sequence is 17 residues long. CDR1 is SGHAT and CDR2 is FQNNGV in the germline V gene. The CDR3 nucleotides read TGTGCCAGCAGCACCCTCGGGACTAGCGGGAGTGACCATGAGCAATTCTTC. Translated: CASSTLGTSGSDHEQFF.

This clonotype was recorded at least ten times. V and J are TRBV4-1 and TRBJ1-2, with 10 nucleotides matching TRBD1. Germline lookup yields CDR1 MGHRA and CDR2 YSYEKL. CDR3 size: 16 residues. J gave up 6 bases and V 3 bases, and 10 bases lay outside the gene matches. CDR3 coding DNA: TGCGCCAGCAGCCACGCCGGGACAGGGGATTTCGATGGCTACACCTTC. Its translation: CASSHAGTGDFDGYTF.